This TCR beta chain was captured by sequencing in a study of cytotoxic CD8 clonotypes in ibrutinib-treated CLL. Genomic DNA (around 2 micrograms) was obtained from cryopreserved PBMCs for construction of TCR beta libraries. The CDR3 has 14 amino acids. V was cut by 7 bases and J by 4 bases, with 15 bases left in between. Germline CDR1 and CDR2: MNHNS and SASEGT. Using immunoSEQ multiplex PCR, the repertoire was profiled, and TCRdb retains in-frame clones only, with some absent. The sample has 20,000 to 25,000 clones, roughly 80% seen once. The sequence derives from a human donor with chronic lymphocytic leukemia. Material: PBMCs, obtained before ibrutinib treatment. The chain combines TRBV6-1 with TRBJ2-3; a weak D match, TRBD1 (6 bases). DNA for the CDR3: TGTGCCAGCACTTACAGGGAAGAAGCAGATACGCAGTATTTT. It specifies CASTYREEADTQYF.